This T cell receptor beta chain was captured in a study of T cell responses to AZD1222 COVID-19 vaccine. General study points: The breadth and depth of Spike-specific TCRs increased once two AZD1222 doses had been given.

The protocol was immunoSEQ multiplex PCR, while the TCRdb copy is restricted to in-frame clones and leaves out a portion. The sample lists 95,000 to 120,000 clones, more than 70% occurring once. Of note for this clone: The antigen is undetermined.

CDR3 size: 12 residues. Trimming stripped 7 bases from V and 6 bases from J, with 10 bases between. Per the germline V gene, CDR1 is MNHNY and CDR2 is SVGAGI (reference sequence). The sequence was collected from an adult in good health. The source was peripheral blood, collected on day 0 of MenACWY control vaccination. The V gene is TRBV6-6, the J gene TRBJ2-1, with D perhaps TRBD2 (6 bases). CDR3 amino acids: CASMTSSNEQFF. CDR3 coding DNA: TGTGCCAGCATGACTAGTTCCAATGAGCAGTTCTTC.